The 8 T cell receptor beta chains presented below share a single source sample, sequenced in a study of spatial heterogeneity in lung cancer. The time point denotes: sample taken at primary tumor resection. Sequencing of whole RNA from tumor, nontumor lung or frozen PBMC involved no sorting. TCRdb re-called the 5' RACE reads with MiXCR, one entry per CDR3 protein. The sample holds some 38,000 distinct CDR3 sequences, 7.5% seen once. The source material was PBMCs, sampled at surgery. The receptors derive from a male donor with early-stage non-small cell lung cancer.

The chain recombines TRBV5-4 with TRBJ2-5; D unresolved. V shed 0 bases and J shed 2 bases, with 11 bases lying between them. This CDR3 spans 15 amino acids. Germline CDR1 and CDR2: SGHNT and YYREEE (reference sequence). The CDR3 here is CASSLGPQIQETQYF. In DNA, the CDR3 is TGTGCCAGCAGCTTGGGCCCTCAGATTCAAGAGACCCAGTACTTC.

This clonotype was found a few times. The rearrangement links TRBV4-1 to TRBJ1-1; the D gene is possibly TRBD1 (6 bases). The V gene's germline CDR1 is MGHRA and CDR2 YSYEKL. This CDR3 has 15 amino acids. Trimming cost V 3 bases and J 1 base, with 12 bases left between them. The CDR3 region has the DNA TGCGCCAGCAGCCAGCAACAGGGTCGGAACACTGAAGCTTTCTTT. Protein: CASSQQQGRNTEAFF.

Ten or more counts support this clonotype. This sequence joins TRBV2 and TRBJ2-3; no clear D gene. CDR3 size: 15 residues. The V gene's germline CDR1 is SNHLY and CDR2 FYNNEI. Trimming cost V 7 bases and J 1 base, with 15 bases left between them. The CDR3 coding sequence is TGTGCCAGCATCGCTCGATCCTTGGGCACAGATACGCAGTATTTT. Translated, it gives CASIARSLGTDTQYF.

At least ten counts were recorded for this clonotype. The chain recombines TRBV12-3 or TRBV12-4 with TRBJ2-2; 13 bases match TRBD2. CDR3 length: 17 amino acids. With V trimmed by 2 bases and J by 6 bases, 6 bases remained unmatched. CDR3 residues: CASSLLGLAGVPGELFF. In DNA, the CDR3 is TGTGCCAGCAGTTTATTAGGACTAGCGGGAGTTCCCGGGGAGCTGTTTTTT.

This clonotype has a count of ten or more. This sequence joins TRBV20-1 and TRBJ2-7; possibly TRBD2 for D (5 bases). The CDR3 length is 15 residues. V shed 5 bases and J shed 3 bases, with 20 bases lying between them. Looked up from germline, CDR1 is DFQATT and CDR2 is SNEGSKA (reference sequence). This CDR3 reads CSALRGAGGDYEQYF. DNA of the CDR3: TGCAGTGCTCTCCGCGGAGCTGGAGGAGACTACGAGCAGTACTTC.

Only a few counts were recorded for this clonotype. CDR3: CATSSFGTATNYGYTF. The CDR3 coding sequence is TGTGCCACCAGCTCCTTTGGGACGGCTACTAACTATGGCTACACCTTC. The genes are TRBV15 and TRBJ1-2, with D perhaps TRBD1 (5 bases). The CDR3 has 16 residues. The germline V gene encodes CDR1 LNHNV and CDR2 YYDKDF (reference sequence). The ends were cut back, 5 bases at V and 0 bases at J, with 16 bases in the middle.

This clonotype occurred many times. The V call is TRBV5-1, the J call TRBJ1-1; TRBD1 aligns across 8 bases. Trimming removed 0 bases from V and 2 bases from J; junction bases left unmatched: 9. CDR1 and CDR2 from the germline V gene are SGHRS and YFSETQ. The CDR3 is 17 amino acids. This CDR3 is CASSLGAQQGVNTEAFF. The CDR3 nucleotides are TGCGCCAGCAGCTTGGGGGCTCAACAGGGGGTAAACACTGAAGCTTTCTTT.

J is TRBJ2-5 and V is TRBV7-3, with D uncertain. The ends were cut back, 1 base at V and 3 bases at J, with 6 bases in the middle. CDR3 length: 13 residues. The germline V gene has CDR1 SGHTA and CDR2 FQGTGA. Written as DNA, the CDR3 is TGTGCCAGCAGCTTAAGAGTCGAAGAGACCCAGTACTTC. It translates to CASSLRVEETQYF.